The sequence of this TCR beta chain was determined in a study of blood T cell repertoires in COVID-19. At the level of the study: Collection of acute and convalescent COVID-19 samples took place in the United States, Italy and Spain.

In the original analysis: By means of reference gene primer amplification, nucleated cell counts were estimated. Clones were sequenced by immunoSEQ multiplex PCR, and TCRdb holds only the in-frame ones, with some missing. Clonal size and the V and J genes are those of that table, whereas D and trimming came from the DNA. Of fewer than 50,000 clones listed, approximately 80% are singletons. This CDR3 is built from 15 residues. Germline V lookup: CDR1 SGHTA, CDR2 FQGNSA. V lost 4 bases and J lost 5; bases outside the gene matches: 7. The sequencing input was peripheral blood. The clonotype originates from a man in his fifties or sixties with active COVID-19. The chain recombines TRBV7-2 with TRBJ2-3; 9 bases line up with TRBD1. In DNA, the CDR3 is TGTGCCAGCAGCTCCCTGGGACAGGGCATAGATACGCAGTATTTT. Its translation is CASSSLGQGIDTQYF.